This passage covers 6 T cell receptor beta chains from one sample sequenced in a study of control samples from healthy donors and cancer patients. The data were produced by immunoSEQ multiplex PCR, yet TCRdb's version contains in-frame clones alone and is incomplete. Of about 19,000 clones detected, roughly 80% appear once; the ten largest clones hold 25% to 30%. What was sequenced was PBMCs. Receptors originate from a man of 80 years or more with head and neck cancer.

This chain uses TRBV5-1 with TRBJ2-3; D gene ambiguous. The CDR3 sequence is 15 residues long. Per germline, CDR1 SGHRS and CDR2 YFSETQ. V lost 0 bases and J lost 1, with 9 bases in between. Here the CDR3 DNA reads TGCGCCAGCAGCTTGGGGTCCACCCGCACAGATACGCAGTATTTT. This gives the protein CASSLGSTRTDTQYF.

The chain uses TRBV19 and TRBJ2-3; the match to TRBD2 covers 7 bases. V lost 3 bases to trimming and J lost 0 bases; unmatched junction nucleotides: 6. Germline V gives CDR1 LNHDA, CDR2 SQIVND (reference sequence). This CDR3 region has 16 residues. The CDR3 sequence: CASSIGGGSSTDTQYF. The CDR3 DNA reads TGTGCCAGTAGTATCGGCGGGGGTTCTAGCACAGATACGCAGTATTTT. The entire variable domain, with the rest obtained from reference TRBV19 and TRBJ2-3, is as follows: DGGITQSPKYLFRKEGQNVTLSCEQNLNHDAMYWYRQDPGQGLRLIYYSQIVNDFQKGDIAEGYSVSREKKESFPLTVTSAQKNPTAFYLCASSIGGGSSTDTQYFGPGTRLTVL.

Relative to its sample, this clone is medium-sized (0.01 to 0.1%). The chain couples TRBV6-5 to TRBJ2-7; TRBD1 aligns across 10 bases. Looked up from germline, CDR1 is MNHEY and CDR2 is SVGAGI. The CDR3 totals 12 residues. CDR3 in amino acids: CSSGQGFGEQYF. DNA of the CDR3: TGTTCCTCGGGACAGGGGTTCGGCGAGCAGTACTTC.

The chain joins TRBV12-3 or TRBV12-4 to TRBJ2-5; 9 nucleotides line up with TRBD2. Trimming removed 3 bases from V and 5 bases from J; junction bases left unmatched: 1. The CDR3 covers 13 residues. The CDR3 is CASSLAGGETQYF. In nucleotides, the CDR3 is TGTGCCAGCAGTTTGGCGGGGGGGGAGACCCAGTACTTC.

The chain links TRBV6-1 to TRBJ1-6; D ambiguous. Trimming stripped 3 bases from V and 7 bases from J, with 7 bases between. Germline V CDR1 and CDR2: MNHNS, SASEGT. The length of the CDR3 is 13 residues. CDR3 region: CASSDGVNSPLHF. CDR3 DNA sequence: TGTGCCAGCAGTGATGGGGTAAATTCACCCCTCCACTTT.

In its sample, this clone was seen once. The chain has TRBV12-3 or TRBV12-4 and TRBJ2-5; no clear D. The CDR3 is 13 residues long. V gave up 7 bases and J gave up 3 bases, with 12 bases separating them. This CDR3 is CASKVWEEETQYF. In DNA form, the CDR3 reads TGTGCCAGCAAGGTATGGGAAGAAGAGACCCAGTACTTC.